This passage covers 30 T cell receptor beta chains from one sample sequenced in a study of patients and donors after allogeneic stem cell transplantation. TCRdb reprocessed the RT-PCR reads with MiXCR, giving one entry per CDR3 protein. The table has approximately 200,000 distinct CDR3 sequences, 38% seen once; the top ten hold around 10%. Sequencing was done on a sample of blood, either unsorted or a sorted T cell fraction (not recorded which). The receptors were gathered from a human donor who was either an allogeneic HSCT recipient or a stem cell or donor lymphocyte infusion donor (not recorded which). It is not recorded whose cells these are; they may come from a transplant donor.

The rearrangement uses TRBV28 and TRBJ2-7; TRBD1 aligns across 7 bases. Germline CDR1 reads MDHEN; CDR2 reads SYDVKM. The CDR3 length is 15 residues. V was clipped by 5 bases and J by 0 bases; unmatched bases: 7. The CDR3 DNA reads as TGTGCCAGCAGTGGAAGGGACAGCCTCTCCTACGAGCAGTACTTC. Translating it yields CASSGRDSLSYEQYF.

The chain uses TRBV29-1 and TRBJ2-7; TRBD2 is a possible D gene (5 bases). The V gene lost 7 bases and the J gene lost 3 bases, with 13 bases spanning the gap. The CDR3 has 12 amino acids. CDR1 is SQVTM and CDR2 is ANQGSEA in the germline V gene. Here the CDR3 reads CSGGWQSYEQYF. The CDR3 coding sequence is TGCAGCGGAGGGTGGCAGAGCTACGAGCAGTACTTC.

The chain recombines TRBV12-3 or TRBV12-4 with TRBJ2-1; 8 nucleotides align to TRBD1. Trimming took 3 bases from V and 0 from J; bases not matched to a gene: 10. The CDR3 is made up of 18 amino acids. The CDR3 spells CASSLGQVVLSSYNEQFF. The DNA for the CDR3 is TGTGCCAGCAGTTTGGGACAGGTGGTACTAAGCTCCTACAATGAGCAGTTCTTC.

This clonotype was counted between two and nine times. The chain employs TRBV20-1 and TRBJ1-6; TRBD1 is a possible D gene (6 bases). CDR1 is DFQATT, CDR2 SNEGSKA, per germline (reference sequence). There are 16 residues in the CDR3. V shed 1 base and J shed 12 bases, with 22 bases lying between them. The CDR3 loop is CSARGTNNRERLPLHF. DNA for the CDR3: TGCAGTGCTAGAGGGACGAATAACAGGGAAAGACTACCCCTCCACTTT.

The chain joins TRBV7-2 to TRBJ2-1; 13 nucleotides align to TRBD2. V was pared by 4 bases and J by 12 bases, with 6 bases of the junction left unmatched. The CDR3 is 14 amino acids. CDR1 SGHTA and CDR2 FQGNSA come from the germline V gene. The CDR3 reads CASSSGLAGVRQFF. Here the CDR3 DNA reads TGTGCCAGCAGCTCCGGACTAGCGGGGGTTCGGCAGTTCTTC. The entire variable domain, with the rest obtained from reference TRBV7-2 and TRBJ2-1, is as follows: GAGVSQSPSNKVTEKGKDVELRCDPISGHTALYWYRQSLGQGLEFLIYFQGNSAPDKSGLPSDRFSAERTGGSVSTLTIQRTQQEDSAVYLCASSSGLAGVRQFFGPGTRLTVL.

The genes are TRBV12-3 or TRBV12-4 and TRBJ1-5; the match to TRBD1 covers 10 bases. The CDR3 sequence is 15 residues long. With 3 bases clipped from V and 7 bases from J, the junction kept 6 bases outside the gene matches. CDR3 coding DNA: TGTGCCAGCAGTTTCCGACAGGGGGCTCGACAGCCCCAGCATTTT. The encoded protein is CASSFRQGARQPQHF.

The J gene is TRBJ1-4, the V gene TRBV12-3 or TRBV12-4; 7 bases align to TRBD1. The CDR3 contains 15 residues. Trimming removed 2 bases from V and 8 bases from J; junction bases left unmatched: 8. The CDR3 region is CASSLRGQIGEKLFF. The CDR3 bases are TGTGCCAGCAGTTTAAGGGGACAGATCGGGGAAAAACTGTTTTTT.

The CDR3 sequence: CASSLGTFRSDSPLHF. CDR3 bases: TGCGCCAGCAGCTTGGGGACGTTTAGGTCTGATTCACCCCTCCACTTT. The chain joins TRBV5-1 to TRBJ1-6; D is ambiguous. The CDR3 length is 16 residues. The V gene's germline CDR1 is SGHRS and CDR2 YFSETQ. V was shortened by 0 bases and J by 8 bases, with 15 bases between the two germline ends.

This clonotype was counted only a few times. The chain uses TRBV7-9 and TRBJ1-5, with a tentative D call TRBD1 (6 bases). The CDR3 totals 14 residues. Germline-derived CDR1 and CDR2 are SEHNR and FQNEAQ (reference sequence). The germline V and J ends were trimmed by 5 bases and 6 bases, with 14 bases remaining between them. The CDR3 DNA reads as TGTGCCAGCAGCCCAAGGGGGGCCCTTCAGCCCCAGCATTTT. Amino acids: CASSPRGALQPQHF.

As DNA, the CDR3 is TGTGCCAGCAGTTACTTTTTCGGCCGCTCCTACGAGCAGTACTTC. Encoded protein: CASSYFFGRSYEQYF. The genes are TRBV6-6 and TRBJ2-7; D uncertain. This CDR3 region has 15 residues. Trimming removed 1 base at V and 0 bases at J, with 10 bases between. Germline V gene lookup returns CDR1 MNHNY and CDR2 SVGAGI (reference sequence).

The V gene is TRBV20-1, the J gene TRBJ2-4, with 7 bases that match TRBD1. The CDR3 totals 14 residues. Germline V lookup: CDR1 DFQATT, CDR2 SNEGSKA (reference sequence). The ends lost 5 bases at V and 0 bases at J; junction bases unmatched: 4. The CDR3 reads CSAGDSLAKNIQYF. The CDR3 bases are TGCAGTGCTGGGGACAGTTTAGCCAAAAACATTCAGTACTTC.

The chain carries TRBV9 and TRBJ1-5, with no clear D. The germline V gene encodes CDR1 SGDLS and CDR2 YYNGEE. This CDR3 spans 13 amino acids. Trimming shortened V by 2 bases and J by 7 bases, and 10 bases separated the two germline ends. CDR3 protein: CASSVEGTQPQHF. DNA of the CDR3: TGTGCCAGCAGCGTGGAGGGAACCCAGCCCCAGCATTTT.

This clonotype showed up just a few times. The chain joins TRBV18 to TRBJ1-3, with unresolved D. Per the germline V gene, CDR1 is KGHSH and CDR2 is LQKENI. The ends were cut back, 6 bases at V and 0 bases at J, with 6 bases in the middle. This CDR3 has 13 residues. The CDR3 protein is CASSSDSGNTIYF. CDR3 DNA: TGTGCCAGCTCGTCGGACTCTGGAAACACCATATATTTT. The variable domain in full, with the rest retrieved from reference TRBV18 and TRBJ1-3, is NAGVMQNPRHLVRRRGQEARLRCSPMKGHSHVYWYRQLPEEGLKFMVYLQKENIIDESGMPKERFSAEFPKEGPSILRIQQVVRGDSAAYFCASSSDSGNTIYFGEGSWLTVV.

This clonotype has only a few counts. V and J are TRBV6-5 and TRBJ2-7, with 9 nucleotides matching TRBD2. Per germline, CDR1 MNHEY and CDR2 SVGAGI. The CDR3 consists of 14 residues. J was trimmed by 5 bases and V by 6 bases; bases with no gene match: 8. The CDR3 loop reads CASSRSGGVDEQYF. CDR3 sequence (DNA): TGTGCCAGCAGCCGTAGCGGGGGTGTCGACGAGCAGTACTTC.

The V gene is TRBV5-1, the J gene TRBJ2-7; a possible D gene is TRBD1 (6 bases). The CDR3 has 14 amino acids. Trimming pared 3 bases from V and 4 bases from J, leaving 14 bases between. Looked up from germline, CDR1 is SGHRS and CDR2 is YFSETQ. CDR3 in amino acids: CASSSDRKPYEQYF. The CDR3 DNA is TGCGCCAGCAGCTCGGACAGAAAACCTTACGAGCAGTACTTC.

The V gene is TRBV5-1, the J gene TRBJ2-3, with D possibly being TRBD1 or TRBD2 (5 bases each). The length of the CDR3 is 14 residues. The germline V gene encodes CDR1 SGHRS and CDR2 YFSETQ. Trimming left V 4 bases short and J 0 bases short, with 9 bases between. The CDR3 nucleotides are TGCGCCAGCAGCCAGGGACCAAGCACAGATACGCAGTATTTT. It encodes CASSQGPSTDTQYF.

This clonotype came up a few times. The CDR3 bases are TGTGCCAGCAGCCAAGATGGGACCGTAGAGGAAAAACTGTTTTTT. It translates to CASSQDGTVEEKLFF. The chain employs TRBV4-2 and TRBJ1-4; D is perhaps TRBD1 (5 bases). This CDR3 is 15 amino acids long. V was shortened by 0 bases and J by 8 bases, with 13 bases between the two germline ends. Germline V CDR1 and CDR2: LGHNA, YNFKEQ.

This clonotype has just one count. The chain joins TRBV7-9 to TRBJ2-1; tentative D call: TRBD2 (7 bases). The germline gives CDR1 SEHNR, CDR2 FQNEAQ (reference sequence). The V end was cut by 2 bases, the J end by 7 bases, with 18 bases between. The CDR3 runs 16 residues. The CDR3: CASSLTSAGAWNEQFF. The CDR3 DNA sequence: TGTGCCAGCAGCTTAACCTCCGCGGGGGCCTGGAATGAGCAGTTCTTC. The complete variable domain, with remaining parts taken from reference TRBV7-9 and TRBJ2-1, reads DTGVSQNPRHKITKRGQNVTFRCDPISEHNRLYWYRQTLGQGPEFLTYFQNEAQLEKSRLLSDRFSAERPKGSFSTLEIQRTEQGDSAMYLCASSLTSAGAWNEQFFGPGTRLTVL.

This chain's CDR3 is CAWSQPRGETYNEQFF. The CDR3 region has the DNA TGTGCCTGGAGCCAGCCACGAGGGGAGACTTACAATGAGCAGTTCTTC. The chain is built from TRBV30 and TRBJ2-1; the D gene could be TRBD1 or TRBD2 (5 bases each). V dropped 3 bases and J dropped 4 bases, with 19 bases sitting between them. The CDR3 loop spans 16 amino acids. Germline lookup yields CDR1 GTSNPN and CDR2 SVGIG (reference sequence).

This clonotype occurred a few times. V usage is TRBV7-8 and J usage is TRBJ1-1; D gene unclear. CDR1 and CDR2 (germline): SGHVS, FQNEAQ. V lost 3 bases, J lost 5 bases, and 19 bases lay in between. The CDR3 totals 16 residues. In nucleotides, the CDR3 is TGTGCCAGCAGCTTGTTAACGAGTGCGGGGTCGACTGAAGCTTTCTTT. As protein: CASSLLTSAGSTEAFF.

The chain links TRBV28 to TRBJ2-3; D may correspond to TRBD1 or TRBD2 (7 bases each). The ends were cut back, 6 bases at V and 4 bases at J, with 23 bases in the middle. The CDR3 is made up of 17 amino acids. CDR1 and CDR2 from the germline V gene are MDHEN and SYDVKM. In DNA form, the CDR3 reads TGTGCCAGCAGGGGAGGGGGCGGTTTAGGGAGGGCAGATACGCAGTATTTT. It encodes CASRGGGGLGRADTQYF. The full variable domain, rest sourced from reference TRBV28 and TRBJ2-3, is DVKVTQSSRYLVKRTGEKVFLECVQDMDHENMFWYRQDPGLGLRLIYFSYDVKMKEKGDIPEGYSVSREKKERFSLILESASTNQTSMYLCASRGGGGLGRADTQYFGPGTRLTVL.

In its sample, this clonotype was seen once. V usage is TRBV18 and J usage is TRBJ2-7; perhaps TRBD1 as D (6 bases). The CDR3 totals 17 residues. Per the germline V gene, CDR1 is KGHSH and CDR2 is LQKENI. Trimming pared 0 bases from V and 2 bases from J, leaving 17 bases between. CDR3: CASSPPRRGGFTYEQYF. In DNA form, the CDR3 reads TGTGCCAGCTCACCACCCCGCAGGGGTGGGTTTACCTACGAGCAGTACTTC.

This chain connects TRBV20-1 to TRBJ1-5; no definite D call. From germline, CDR1 is DFQATT and CDR2 SNEGSKA (reference sequence). The V end lost 4 bases, the J end lost 6 bases, and 13 bases lay between the germline ends. CDR3 length: 13 residues. For the CDR3, the DNA is TGCAGTGCTAATCGGGGAGGTGGTCAGCCCCAGCATTTT. Encoded protein: CSANRGGGQPQHF.

The chain links TRBV12-3 or TRBV12-4 to TRBJ1-5; no definite D call. Trimming took 1 base from V and 4 from J, leaving 5 bases between them. This CDR3 region has 13 residues. CDR3 sequence reads: CASSLVANQPQHF. For the CDR3, the DNA is TGTGCCAGCAGTTTAGTGGCTAATCAGCCCCAGCATTTT.

This clonotype was counted a few times. The chain links TRBV6-2 or TRBV6-3 to TRBJ1-1; tentatively, D is TRBD1 (5 bases). The CDR3 is 16 residues long. CDR1 and CDR2 from the germline V gene are MNHEY and SVGEGT. Trimming shortened V by 5 bases and J by 0 bases, and 16 bases separated the two germline ends. This CDR3 is CASSKDTSAMNTEAFF. CDR3 bases: TGTGCCAGCAGTAAGGACACTTCGGCTATGAACACTGAAGCTTTCTTT.

V is TRBV21-1 and J is TRBJ1-2; the D segment call TRBD1 is taken from the table without a DNA check. TRBV21-1 constitutes a pseudogene. The CDR3 has 12 amino acids. The CDR3 spells CARGEGVHGYTF. The CDR3 bases are TGTGCCCGCGGGGAAGGGGTCCATGGCTACACCTTC.

V gene TRBV29-1 combines with J gene TRBJ2-3, with TRBD2 matching 9 bases. V dropped 7 bases and J dropped 0; count of bases not matched to a gene: 8. Germline V gene sequence: CDR1 SQVTM, CDR2 ANQGSEA. CDR3 size: 15 residues. The CDR3 loop is CSGDSGGPSTDTQYF. The CDR3 bases are TGCAGCGGAGATAGCGGGGGCCCGAGCACAGATACGCAGTATTTT.

This clonotype was detected only a few times. The gene calls are TRBV9 and TRBJ1-4; D gene ambiguous. The CDR3 is made up of 17 amino acids. Germline V gives CDR1 SGDLS, CDR2 YYNGEE. Deletions cut 1 base from V and 0 bases from J, with 13 bases between. CDR3 DNA: TGTGCCAGCAGCGTATCTGAGAGTACTGCAACTAATGAAAAACTGTTTTTT. This codes for CASSVSESTATNEKLFF.

V and J are TRBV6-2 or TRBV6-3 and TRBJ1-3; 7 nucleotides match TRBD1. Germline CDR1 reads MNHEY; CDR2 reads SVGEGT. V dropped 6 bases and J dropped 1; count of bases not matched to a gene: 9. CDR3 length: 16 residues. The CDR3 bases are TGTGCCAGCAGCCGGGACAGCACTTCTTCTGGAAACACCATATATTTT. Protein product: CASSRDSTSSGNTIYF.

V usage is TRBV11-2 and J usage is TRBJ2-3, with D possibly being TRBD2 (5 bases). The V end was cut by 2 bases, the J end by 6 bases, with 12 bases between. This CDR3 has 14 amino acids. Germline values: CDR1 SGHAT, CDR2 FQNNGV. CDR3 loop: CASSLRTSGDTQYF. The CDR3 nucleotides read TGTGCCAGCAGCTTAAGGACGTCGGGGGATACGCAGTATTTT.